This TCR beta chain originates from a study of OX40 agonist ivuxolimab in advanced cancers. The overall study: Among those treated, three patients had partial responses, one with hepatocellular carcinoma and two with cutaneous melanoma.

Only in-frame clones appear in the TCRdb table, and some are missing; sequencing was by immunoSEQ multiplex PCR. The sample holds 49,000 or so clones, less than 90% seen once. Trimming removed 1 base at V and 4 bases at J, with 11 bases between. Germline loops: CDR1 SGHAT, CDR2 FQNNGV. CDR3 length: 14 amino acids. This sequence was found in an adult with an advanced solid tumor such as melanoma, head and neck, liver or kidney cancer. The specimen was CD4+ or CD8+ T cells sorted from blood, collected in a trial of the OX40 agonist ivuxolimab. The J gene is TRBJ2-7, the V gene TRBV11-2; tentatively, D is TRBD2 (6 bases). The CDR3 here is CASSLGSGGYEQYF. The CDR3 coding sequence is TGTGCCAGCAGCTTAGGCTCCGGGGGTTACGAGCAGTACTTC.